This passage covers 23 T cell receptor beta chains from one sample sequenced in a study of cytomegalovirus exposure and HLA in healthy donors. Researchers ran the PCR with 60 Vbeta and 13 Jbeta primers. The repertoire was sequenced with immunoSEQ multiplex PCR; TCRdb's copy has only in-frame clones and lacks some. The data hold about 180,000 clones, with about 85% observed a single time. The sample consisted of PBMCs. The receptors were gathered from a girl aged 10 to 17 in good health and CMV-seropositive.

The CDR3 reads CASSSFYSNQPQHF. CDR3 bases: TGTGCCAGCAGTTCTTTTTATAGCAATCAGCCCCAGCATTTT. The V call is TRBV27, the J call TRBJ1-5; D ambiguous. Trimming cost V 4 bases and J 0 bases, with 7 bases left between them. This CDR3 has 14 amino acids. Germline values: CDR1 MNHEY, CDR2 SMNVEV (reference sequence).

The genes are TRBV7-2 and TRBJ1-5, with TRBD1 matching 9 bases. This CDR3 is built from 16 residues. The germline V gene has CDR1 SGHTA and CDR2 FQGNSA. After removal of 2 bases from V and 6 bases from J, the junction contained 8 bases not matched to a gene. The CDR3 is CASSLHWTGAGQPQHF. CDR3 coding DNA: TGTGCCAGCAGCTTACATTGGACAGGGGCCGGTCAGCCCCAGCATTTT.

J is TRBJ2-3 and V is TRBV13; D uncertain. Trimming removed 2 bases at V and 4 bases at J, with 10 bases between. Germline V gives CDR1 PRHDT, CDR2 FYEKMQ (reference sequence). CDR3 size: 14 residues. The CDR3 is CASSLRLAPDTQYF. In DNA form, the CDR3 reads TGTGCCAGCAGCTTACGGTTAGCCCCAGATACGCAGTATTTT.

The CDR3 DNA sequence: TGTGCCAGCGGCGGACAGGGGTCAGATACGCAGTATTTT. Protein: CASGGQGSDTQYF. The V and J genes are TRBV7-9 and TRBJ2-3, with 9 bases that match TRBD1. The CDR3 is made up of 13 amino acids. V shed 8 bases, J shed 4 bases, and the junction held 4 bases outside the gene matches. CDR1 is SEHNR, CDR2 FQNEAQ, per germline (reference sequence).

This CDR3 is CASSDWRGTSVNEQFF. The CDR3 bases are TGCGCCAGCAGTGATTGGCGGGGGACTAGCGTGAATGAGCAGTTCTTC. The chain couples TRBV10-1 to TRBJ2-1, with 10 nucleotides matching TRBD2. With V trimmed by 3 bases and J by 7 bases, 9 bases remained unmatched. The germline gives CDR1 WNHNN, CDR2 SYGVQD (reference sequence). This CDR3 is 16 amino acids long.

The V gene is TRBV7-2, the J gene TRBJ1-2; 7 nucleotides align to TRBD1. The CDR3 is 14 amino acids. After removal of 1 base from V and 8 bases from J, the junction contained 7 bases not matched to a gene. The germline CDR1 and CDR2 sequences are SGHTA and FQGNSA. The CDR3: CASSLGQGSGGYTF. CDR3 in DNA: TGTGCCAGCAGCTTAGGACAGGGATCCGGGGGCTACACCTTC.

The chain is built from TRBV7-9 and TRBJ1-1; 10 bases map to TRBD1. From germline, CDR1 is SEHNR and CDR2 FQNEAQ (reference sequence). This CDR3 has 18 residues. V lost 5 bases, J lost 5 bases, and 17 bases stayed unmatched. Here the CDR3 DNA reads TGTGCCAGCAGCCCACCCGGGACAGGGGTAGTTGTGGGAACTGAAGCTTTCTTT. Amino acid sequence: CASSPPGTGVVVGTEAFF.

J is TRBJ2-5 and V is TRBV9; TRBD1 is a possible D gene (7 bases). Trimming took 4 bases from V and 2 from J, leaving 12 bases between them. Germline-derived CDR1 and CDR2 are SGDLS and YYNGEE. There are 14 residues in the CDR3. CDR3 amino acids: CASSSGGIQETQYF. The DNA for the CDR3 is TGTGCCAGCAGCTCAGGGGGGATTCAAGAGACCCAGTACTTC.

The chain combines TRBV4-2 with TRBJ2-1, with 9 bases that match TRBD1. In germline, CDR1 is LGHNA, CDR2 YNFKEQ. Trimming at V came to 1 base and at J to 9 bases, leaving 7 bases not matched to a gene. The CDR3 is 15 amino acids. The CDR3 region has the DNA TGTGCCAGCAGCCAAGGGGACAGGGTGTTCTCTGAGCAGTTCTTC. This codes for CASSQGDRVFSEQFF.

The genes are TRBV6-5 and TRBJ2-7; 7 nucleotides match TRBD2. CDR1 and CDR2 from the germline V gene are MNHEY and SVGAGI. Trimming cost V 4 bases and J 3 bases; bases outside gene matches: 6. The CDR3 spans 14 residues. CDR3 in amino acids: CASSSRDYLYEQYF. Written as DNA, the CDR3 is TGTGCCAGCAGTTCCCGGGACTACCTCTACGAGCAGTACTTC.

The V and J genes are TRBV15 and TRBJ2-5, with unresolved D. The V end was cut by 0 bases, the J end by 10 bases, with 18 bases between. The CDR3 is made up of 15 amino acids. CDR1 LNHNV and CDR2 YYDKDF come from the germline V gene (reference sequence). For the CDR3, the DNA is TGTGCCACCAGCAGAGATCGGCCGGATCCGAGACTCCAGTACTTC. Protein: CATSRDRPDPRLQYF.

CDR3 residues: CASSTGQVTNYEQYF. CDR3 nucleotide sequence: TGTGCCAGCAGCACGGGACAGGTAACGAACTACGAGCAGTACTTC. The chain links TRBV11-2 to TRBJ2-7, with 8 bases identical to TRBD1. Trimming removed 5 bases from V and 3 bases from J; junction bases left unmatched: 9. The CDR3 runs 15 residues. From germline, CDR1 is SGHAT and CDR2 FQNNGV.

This chain connects TRBV5-6 to TRBJ1-2; D unresolved. Trimming took 1 base from V and 4 from J, leaving 14 bases between them. CDR1 SGHDT and CDR2 YYEEEE come from the germline V gene. The CDR3 consists of 15 residues. The DNA of the CDR3 is TGTGCCAGCAGCTTGCAAGCAGTATCTAGCTATGGCTACACCTTC. Its protein product is CASSLQAVSSYGYTF. The full variable domain, its missing parts supplied by reference TRBV5-6 and TRBJ1-2, is DAGVTQSPTHLIKTRGQQVTLRCSPKSGHDTVSWYQQALGQGPQFIFQYYEEEERQRGNFPDRFSGHQFPNYSSELNVNALLLGDSALYLCASSLQAVSSYGYTFGSGTRLTVV.

This chain uses TRBV10-2 with TRBJ2-1; a possible D gene is TRBD2 (6 bases). The V gene lost 7 bases and the J gene lost 3 bases, with 10 bases spanning the gap. This CDR3 contains 13 residues. Germline lookup yields CDR1 WSHSY and CDR2 SAAADI. CDR3 in DNA: TGCGCCAGCAACGGGAGAGGCTACAATGAGCAGTTCTTC. This codes for CASNGRGYNEQFF.

The V call is TRBV5-1, the J call TRBJ2-2; 8 positions match TRBD1. V shed 4 bases, J shed 3 bases, and the junction held 11 bases outside the gene matches. Germline V gene sequence: CDR1 SGHRS, CDR2 YFSETQ. The CDR3 covers 17 residues. The CDR3 DNA is TGCGCCAGCAGCCCAACCCCGGGACAGGCCGACACCGGGGAGCTGTTTTTT. Translated, it gives CASSPTPGQADTGELFF.

This clone has just a few counts. The identical CDR3 is also encoded by other nucleotide sequences in the sample. The CDR3, as DNA: TGTGCCAGTAGCATTATCCCCCCCGGCACTGAAGCTTTCTTT. This gives the protein CASSIIPPGTEAFF. The chain carries TRBV19 and TRBJ1-1, with D uncertain. Trimming pared 6 bases from V and 4 bases from J, leaving 15 bases between. CDR3 length equals 14 residues. CDR1 LNHDA and CDR2 SQIVND come from the germline V gene (reference sequence).

This chain uses TRBV5-1 with TRBJ2-7, with D perhaps TRBD2 (6 bases). V shed 3 bases and J shed 4 bases, with 8 bases lying between them. The V gene's germline CDR1 is SGHRS and CDR2 YFSETQ. The CDR3 runs 12 residues. The CDR3 sequence is CASSSGVYEQYF. DNA of the CDR3: TGCGCCAGCAGCTCGGGGGTATACGAGCAGTACTTC.

V usage is TRBV11-2 and J usage is TRBJ1-1; maybe TRBD1 (6 bases). CDR3 length: 14 amino acids. V was clipped by 5 bases and J by 4 bases, with 14 bases between them. Per the germline V gene, CDR1 is SGHAT and CDR2 is FQNNGV. CDR3 sequence reads: CASSPVRGPTEAFF. The CDR3 nucleotides are TGTGCCAGCAGCCCTGTGCGGGGGCCCACTGAAGCTTTCTTT.

The rearrangement links TRBV19 to TRBJ1-4; D remains ambiguous. Deletions cut 6 bases from V and 2 bases from J, with 13 bases between. This CDR3 is built from 15 residues. CDR1 and CDR2 (germline): LNHDA, SQIVND (reference sequence). CDR3 nucleotides: TGTGCCAGTAGCAATCGGAGAGGGACTAATGAAAAACTGTTTTTT. Its protein product is CASSNRRGTNEKLFF.

This chain joins TRBV21-1 and TRBJ2-3; the table's D call, TRBD1, has no DNA check behind it. TRBV21-1 is labeled a pseudogene. CDR3 length: 16 residues. The CDR3 is CASSSLRGQGSDTQYF. The CDR3 nucleotides are TGTGCCAGCAGCTCCCTCCGGGGACAGGGATCAGATACGCAGTATTTT.

The rearrangement uses TRBV7-3 and TRBJ2-3; 7 positions agree with TRBD2. Germline assignment: CDR1 SGHTA and CDR2 FQGTGA. There are 12 residues in the CDR3. Germline trimming cut 8 bases from V and 9 bases from J; bases unmatched to any gene: 8. In nucleotides, the CDR3 is TGTGCCAGCGGCGGGAGCGCGGGCACGCAGTATTTT. Protein sequence: CASGGSAGTQYF.

The J gene is TRBJ1-3, the V gene TRBV6-1, with D perhaps matching TRBD1 (5 bases). CDR3 length equals 13 residues. Germline assignment: CDR1 MNHNS and CDR2 SASEGT. V lost 8 bases and J 4 bases, leaving 12 bases between the germline ends. The CDR3 DNA sequence: TGTGCCAGCCACCGGACATTCGGAAACACCATATATTTT. The encoded protein is CASHRTFGNTIYF.

The CDR3, as DNA: TGTGCCAGCAGCCAAGTCCTGGGGGCGTACACTGAAGCTTTCTTT. It translates to CASSQVLGAYTEAFF. This chain joins TRBV14 and TRBJ1-1, with D perhaps TRBD1 (6 bases). The CDR3 has 15 amino acids. Per the germline V gene, CDR1 is SGHDN and CDR2 is FVKESK. Between the trimmed V and J ends, which lost 1 base and 3 bases, there was a span of 12 bases.